This TCR beta chain was retrieved from a study of control samples from healthy donors and cancer patients. The data were produced by immunoSEQ multiplex PCR, yet TCRdb's version contains in-frame clones alone and is incomplete. The sample has tens of thousands of clones, roughly 84% seen once. Germline lookup yields CDR1 SNHLY and CDR2 FYNNEI. The CDR3 contains 15 residues. V lost 1 base, J lost 0 bases, and 7 bases lay in between. Sequenced input: PBMCs. V gene TRBV2 combines with J gene TRBJ1-5; D may be TRBD1 (5 bases). This receptor was obtained from a man in his 70s with lung cancer. The chain's CDR3 is CASSEDRHSNQPQHF. The CDR3 bases are TGTGCCAGCAGTGAAGACAGGCATAGCAATCAGCCCCAGCATTTT.